This TCR beta chain comes out of a study of shared clonotypes between healthy human individuals. Overall study results and limits: Sample collection involved blood only; tissue repertoires are likely different.

In regard to this clone: The antigen is unknown.

Libraries were prepared by immunoSEQ multiplex PCR; TCRdb keeps only in-frame clonotypes and omits some of them. The data contain around 350,000 clones, around 70% of them singletons. The donors, healthy adults who were HIV-negative, had experienced no recent acute infections or vaccinations. All donors were Caucasian adults living in Nashville, Tennessee. The sequencing sample was made of memory CD4+ T cells sorted from blood. Sample subset: CD45RA-negative fraction. The clonotype originates from a man aged 25 to 40 in good health.

CDR3 protein: CASSYIATGPSVEQYF. The DNA of the CDR3 is TGTGCCAGCAGTTATATTGCGACAGGGCCCTCTGTCGAGCAGTACTTC. V usage is TRBV6-6 and J usage is TRBJ2-7, with 7 positions matching TRBD1. CDR3 length equals 16 residues. In germline, CDR1 is MNHNY, CDR2 SVGAGI (reference sequence). V lost 3 bases and J lost 6; bases outside the gene matches: 14.